This TCR beta chain was identified in a study of low-dose radiotherapy and immunotherapy resistance in tumors. Overall study: Patients took aspirin (300 mg orally, daily) for four cycles beginning at cycle 1 day 1.

The time point denotes: after trial treatment. Treatment denoted: LDRT plus nivolumab, ipilimumab, low-dose cyclophosphamide and aspirin (RACIN trial). Low-dose radiotherapy, low-dose cyclophosphamide, aspirin, ipilimumab and nivolumab were all given to the donors. Germline CDR1 reads SGHDT; CDR2 reads YYEEEE. The CDR3 is made up of 14 amino acids. V shed 0 bases, J shed 10 bases, and the junction held 7 bases outside the gene matches. This clonotype came up a few times. A single base is all that separates this from a far larger clone, so a read error is likely. Gene-specific TRAV and TRBV primers were used for first-strand cDNA, covering alpha and beta chains. Over roughly 19 PCR cycles, TCRs were amplified from a constant-region primer and V-primer adapter. MiXCR, applied by TCRdb to the reads, yields one record per CDR3 protein. The sample contains some 94,000 distinct CDR3 sequences, roughly 20% of which appear only once.

The V gene is TRBV5-6, the J gene TRBJ2-1; TRBD1 matches 7 bases. The TCR was taken from a female donor with ovarian cancer. The sample here was PBMCs, taken after low-dose radiotherapy plus immunotherapy. For the CDR3, the DNA is TGTGCCAGCAGCTTGGGACAGGGAGCCTACGAGCAGTTCTTC. Translated: CASSLGQGAYEQFF.